These T cell receptor beta chains were read from a single sample in a study of cytomegalovirus exposure and HLA in healthy donors. The protocol was immunoSEQ multiplex PCR, while the TCRdb copy is restricted to in-frame clones and leaves out a portion. Of fewer than 300,000 clones listed, more than 75% are singletons. The sample comprised PBMCs. The receptor set was obtained from a young woman in good health and CMV-seronegative. The CDR3 runs from the conserved cysteine through the conserved F or W. D genes are given only for firm matches. The size entry is marked missing in some rows and otherwise reads once, few, many or a size class.

>-|TRBV7-2|TRBJ2-7|TRBD2
CASRVAGAYEQYF
TGTGCCAGCCGAGTAGCGGGGGCCTACGAGCAGTACTTC
>-|TRBV27|TRBJ1-5|TRBD1
CASSDSGTGVLPQHF
TGTGCCAGCAGTGACTCCGGGACAGGGGTTTTGCCCCAGCATTTT
>-|TRBV2|TRBJ2-2|-
CASRPGSGTGELFF
TGTGCCAGCAGACCGGGGTCAGGCACCGGGGAGCTGTTTTTT
>-|TRBV7-2|TRBJ1-5|TRBD1
CASSPRPGTGDGNQPQHF
TGTGCCAGCAGCCCTCGTCCCGGGACAGGGGACGGCAATCAGCCCCAGCATTTT
>-|TRBV10-3|TRBJ2-3|-
CAAKTTADTQYF
TGTGCCGCCAAAACCACAGCAGATACGCAGTATTTT
>-|TRBV7-2|TRBJ2-4|TRBD2
CASSWLAGAKNIQYF
TGTGCCAGCAGCTGGCTAGCGGGAGCCAAAAACATTCAGTACTTC
>few|TRBV5-4|TRBJ1-2|TRBD1
CASRTGTALNYGYTF
TGTGCCAGCAGGACCGGGACAGCTCTTAACTATGGCTACACCTTC
>-|TRBV28|TRBJ2-7|TRBD2
CASSTYSGGYEQYF
TGTGCCAGCAGCACTTACTCGGGAGGCTACGAGCAGTACTTC
>-|TRBV29-1|TRBJ2-1|-
CSVEDHGGTSRSSYNEQFF
TGCAGCGTTGAAGATCACGGGGGAACTAGCCGGAGCTCCTACAATGAGCAGTTCTTC
>-|TRBV6-4|TRBJ2-3|TRBD2
CASSDSAGGADTQYF
TGTGCCAGCAGTGACTCGGCGGGAGGGGCAGATACGCAGTATTTT
>-|TRBV5-4|TRBJ1-1|-
CASSLTVMNTEAFF
TGTGCCAGCAGCTTGACGGTCATGAACACTGAAGCTTTCTTT
>-|TRBV4-1|TRBJ2-5|-
CASSQDQERSTQETQYF
TGCGCCAGCAGCCAAGATCAAGAGCGGAGCACACAAGAGACCCAGTACTTC
>once|TRBV6-5|TRBJ2-1|-
CASSPRGGEEQFF
TGTGCCAGCAGTCCCAGGGGAGGGGAGGAGCAGTTCTTC
>-|TRBV30|TRBJ1-3|-
CAWTPGYAGNTIYF
TGTGCCTGGACCCCAGGGTACGCTGGAAACACCATATATTTT
>-|TRBV5-1|TRBJ2-1|TRBD2
CASRASGLAGRNEQFF
TGCGCCAGCAGAGCCTCAGGACTAGCGGGAAGGAATGAGCAGTTCTTC
>-|TRBV15|TRBJ1-1|TRBD1
CATSLRTGSTEAFF
TGTGCCACCAGCCTGCGGACAGGGAGCACTGAAGCTTTCTTT
>-|TRBV28|TRBJ1-6|TRBD1
CASSSWQGAGTYNSPLHF
TGTGCCAGCAGTTCGTGGCAGGGGGCCGGTACTTATAATTCACCCCTCCACTTT
>few|TRBV10-3|TRBJ2-7|TRBD1
CAISDHIPGTGSYEQYF
TGTGCCATCAGTGACCACATTCCCGGGACAGGGTCCTACGAGCAGTACTTC
>-|TRBV4-3|TRBJ2-7|TRBD2
CASSQDAGDYEQYF
TGCGCCAGCAGCCAAGATGCGGGAGACTACGAGCAGTACTTC
>once|TRBV29-1|TRBJ2-2|-
CSVEDGGLNTGELFF
TGCAGCGTTGAAGATGGTGGGCTCAACACCGGGGAGCTGTTTTTT
>-|TRBV9|TRBJ1-3|TRBD1
CASSVATGATSGNTIYF
TGTGCCAGCAGCGTAGCTACAGGGGCGACCTCTGGAAACACCATATATTTT
>-|TRBV4-2|TRBJ2-7|-
CASSQDGASSIYEQYF
TGTGCCAGCAGCCAAGACGGAGCTAGTAGTATCTACGAGCAGTACTTC
>-|TRBV6-5|TRBJ2-3|TRBD2
CASSYQWTSLVDTQYF
TGTGCCAGCAGTTACCAGTGGACTAGCTTGGTAGATACGCAGTATTTT
>few|TRBV28|TRBJ2-7|-
CASTTKPDTSYEQYF
TGTGCCAGCACGACCAAACCGGACACCTCCTACGAGCAGTACTTC
>-|TRBV9|TRBJ2-6|-
CASSVFSSGANVLTF
TGTGCCAGCAGCGTCTTCAGCTCTGGGGCCAACGTCCTGACTTTC
>-|TRBV11-1|TRBJ1-2|-
CASSSDRDYGYTF
TGTGCCAGCAGCTCAGACAGAGACTATGGCTACACCTTC
>-|TRBV28|TRBJ1-5|-
CASLPISNQPQHF
TGTGCCAGCCTACCGATTAGCAATCAGCCCCAGCATTTT
>few|TRBV10-3|TRBJ1-1|TRBD1
CAITLGQGGEAFF
TGTGCCATCACACTAGGACAGGGAGGTGAAGCTTTCTTT
>-|TRBV27|TRBJ2-2|-
CASRPGTLGELFF
TGTGCCAGCAGGCCAGGGACTCTCGGGGAGCTGTTTTTT
>-|TRBV27|TRBJ2-1|-
CASSLGPSRVMGNEQFF
TGTGCCAGCAGTTTAGGACCCTCGAGGGTAATGGGAAATGAGCAGTTCTTC
>-|TRBV7-2|TRBJ2-7|TRBD1
CASSYEGAKFYEQYF
TGTGCCAGCAGCTACGAGGGGGCGAAATTCTACGAGCAGTACTTC
>once|TRBV7-8|TRBJ2-7|TRBD1
CASSFPGQGLYEQYF
TGTGCCAGCAGCTTCCCCGGACAGGGGCTTTACGAGCAGTACTTC
>-|TRBV29-1|TRBJ2-1|-
CSVEGAGYNEQFF
TGCAGCGTTGAAGGTGCAGGGTACAATGAGCAGTTCTTC
>few|TRBV5-4|TRBJ2-7|TRBD2
CASSSGLADNEQYF
TGTGCCAGCAGCTCGGGACTAGCGGATAACGAGCAGTACTTC
>-|TRBV7-3|TRBJ2-2|TRBD2
CASRPDPGLAGDTGELFF
TGTGCCAGCAGACCCGATCCGGGACTAGCGGGGGACACCGGGGAGCTGTTTTTT
>-|TRBV19|TRBJ2-3|TRBD2
CASTSGAGADTQYF
TGTGCCAGTACGTCCGGGGCGGGAGCTGATACGCAGTATTTT
>-|TRBV5-1|TRBJ2-5|-
CASSPRDLKETQYF
TGCGCCAGCTCCCCCCGGGACTTAAAAGAGACCCAGTACTTC
>-|TRBV4-1|TRBJ1-1|-
CASSQDHRVGNTEAFF
TGCGCCAGCAGCCAAGATCACCGGGTGGGGAACACTGAAGCTTTCTTT
>-|TRBV19|TRBJ2-7|TRBD1
CASSIDLRGGNYEQYF
TGTGCCAGTAGTATAGATCTGAGAGGGGGCAACTACGAGCAGTACTTC
>-|TRBV27|TRBJ2-7|TRBD2
CASSLSGSSGAYEQYF
TGTGCCAGCAGTTTATCGGGGTCTAGCGGAGCCTACGAGCAGTACTTC
>-|TRBV6-4|TRBJ2-1|-
CASSEGGGEGNEQFF
TGTGCCAGCAGTGAGGGAGGGGGGGAAGGCAATGAGCAGTTCTTC
>once|TRBV14|TRBJ2-3|TRBD2
CASSLLAGGVDTQYF
TGTGCCAGCAGCCTCTTAGCGGGAGGTGTAGATACGCAGTATTTT
>-|TRBV5-1|TRBJ2-3|-
CASSLVGGSGDTQYF
TGCGCCAGCAGCTTGGTGGGCGGAAGCGGAGATACGCAGTATTTT
>-|TRBV9|TRBJ2-5|-
CASSEEGNSEETQYF
TGTGCCAGCAGCGAGGAGGGTAATTCCGAGGAGACCCAGTACTTC
>-|TRBV9|TRBJ1-6|-
CASAWGQANSPLHF
TGTGCCAGCGCTTGGGGGCAGGCCAATTCACCCCTCCACTTT
>few|TRBV29-1|TRBJ1-2|TRBD1
CSVGRQGYGYTF
TGCAGCGTTGGACGACAGGGCTATGGCTACACCTTC
>-|TRBV15|TRBJ1-2|-
CATSRDWSTDPYGYTF
TGTGCCACCAGCAGAGATTGGTCTACAGATCCCTATGGCTACACCTTC
>-|TRBV19|TRBJ2-1|-
CASSIQQGLNNEQFF
TGTGCCAGTAGTATTCAGCAGGGGTTGAACAATGAGCAGTTCTTC
>-|TRBV15|TRBJ1-5|-
CATSQGNNQPQHF
TGTGCCACCAGTCAGGGAAACAATCAGCCCCAGCATTTT
>-|TRBV7-9|TRBJ2-7|TRBD1
CASSLVWDRDYEQYF
TGTGCCAGCAGCTTAGTCTGGGACAGGGACTACGAGCAGTACTTC
>once|TRBV27|TRBJ1-1|-
CASSLKPWLNTEAFF
TGTGCCAGCAGTTTAAAGCCTTGGTTGAACACTGAAGCTTTCTTT
>-|TRBV28|TRBJ2-7|TRBD1
CASRSGQDHSYEQYF
TGTGCCAGCAGGTCGGGACAGGACCACTCCTACGAGCAGTACTTC